The 26 T cell receptor beta chains below come from one sample, sequenced in a study of brain T cells in children with intractable seizures. Repertoires were generated with immunoSEQ multiplex PCR, while TCRdb's copy carries only in-frame clones and drops some. In the table there are about 340,000 clones, over 90% of which are singletons. The time point: blood from clinic visit 5 months post-surgery; TSC patient then seizure free. The starting material was peripheral blood, obtained around 5 months after surgery. The receptors here all came from a boy in the first two years of life with tuberous sclerosis and intractable seizures.

This sequence joins TRBV30 and TRBJ2-1; D gene uncertain. CDR1 and CDR2 from the germline V gene are GTSNPN and SVGIG (reference sequence). The CDR3 is made up of 15 amino acids. The germline V and J ends were trimmed by 0 bases and 7 bases, with 16 bases remaining between them. The CDR3 coding sequence is TGTGCCTGGAGTGTCGGGTTTAATGGGGAAAATGAGCAGTTCTTC. It codes for CAWSVGFNGENEQFF.

The J gene is TRBJ1-6, the V gene TRBV27; D may be TRBD1 (5 bases). The V and J ends lost 2 bases and 8 bases respectively, with 10 bases between them. The CDR3 has 14 residues. CDR1 and CDR2 from the germline V gene are MNHEY and SMNVEV (reference sequence). Here the CDR3 DNA reads TGTGCCAGCAGTTTACTACAGGTGGATTCACCCCTCCACTTT. Protein product: CASSLLQVDSPLHF.

Ten or more counts support this clone. J is TRBJ2-2 and V is TRBV5-4, with D hard to call. This CDR3 spans 12 amino acids. V lost 2 bases and J lost 7, with 6 bases in between. CDR1 is SGHNT, CDR2 YYREEE, per germline (reference sequence). As DNA, the CDR3 is TGTGCCAGCAGCTTAGGCGGCGGGGAGCTGTTTTTT. This encodes CASSLGGGELFF.

V and J are TRBV4-1 and TRBJ2-1, with D unresolved. The germline V and J ends were trimmed by 6 bases and 4 bases, with 10 bases remaining between them. The V gene's germline CDR1 is MGHRA and CDR2 YSYEKL. This CDR3 has 13 amino acids. CDR3 coding DNA: TGCGCCAGCAGTCGAACTGATTACAATGAGCAGTTCTTC. The encoded protein is CASSRTDYNEQFF.

The rearrangement uses TRBV19 and TRBJ2-7; the match to TRBD2 covers 9 bases. The germline gives CDR1 LNHDA, CDR2 SQIVND (reference sequence). CDR3 length: 15 amino acids. The junction had 8 bases not matched to a gene; V was cut back by 2 bases and J by 6 bases. The DNA of the CDR3 is TGTGCCAGTAGTATACTAGCGGGAAACTTCGTCGAGCAGTACTTC. Translated: CASSILAGNFVEQYF.

This rearrangement joins TRBV23-1 to TRBJ1-5; 9 bases are a match to TRBD1. TRBV23-1 belongs to the ORF category, with a function that is uncertain. With 1 base clipped from V and 6 bases from J, the junction kept 10 bases outside the gene matches. This CDR3 has 17 amino acids. For the CDR3, the DNA is TGCGCCAGCAGTCAATATAATACAGGGGGCCTACGTCAGCCCCAGCATTTT. Protein: CASSQYNTGGLRQPQHF.

V and J are TRBV10-3 and TRBJ1-2; 9 bases are shared with TRBD1. The germline V gene encodes CDR1 ENHRY and CDR2 SYGVKD. With 2 bases clipped from V and 5 bases from J, the junction kept 3 bases outside the gene matches. The CDR3 contains 14 residues. In nucleotides, the CDR3 is TGTGCCATCAGTGAGACAGGGGGCGAGTATGGCTACACCTTC. Translated, it gives CAISETGGEYGYTF.

This rearrangement joins TRBV2 to TRBJ2-1; possibly TRBD2 for D (6 bases). The germline V gene has CDR1 SNHLY and CDR2 FYNNEI. This CDR3 spans 16 amino acids. V dropped 7 bases and J dropped 6 bases, with 22 bases sitting between them. The CDR3 DNA reads as TGTGCCAGCAAGGGAAAAGGACTACTAGAACCCAATGAGCAGTTCTTC. Translated: CASKGKGLLEPNEQFF.

The rearrangement uses TRBV7-9 and TRBJ2-7, with D possibly being TRBD1 (6 bases). Germline V gene data show CDR1 as SEHNR and CDR2 as FQNEAQ (reference sequence). This CDR3 spans 15 amino acids. Trimming took off 5 bases at V and 7 bases at J, with 21 bases between the two ends. The CDR3 bases are TGTGCCAGCAGCCTAACACGGGACACCCCAGGGGAGCAGTACTTC. Amino acids: CASSLTRDTPGEQYF.

J is TRBJ2-7 and V is TRBV4-1; D possibly corresponds to TRBD1 (5 bases). Germline lookup yields CDR1 MGHRA and CDR2 YSYEKL. There are 14 residues in the CDR3. The germline V and J ends were trimmed by 4 bases and 4 bases, with 14 bases remaining between them. The CDR3 here is CASSPAMGQYEQYF. The CDR3 DNA reads as TGCGCCAGCAGCCCGGCTATGGGGCAGTACGAGCAGTACTTC.

The V call is TRBV6-5, the J call TRBJ1-2; perhaps TRBD1 as D (6 bases). The CDR3 extends over 12 amino acids. CDR1 is MNHEY and CDR2 is SVGAGI in the germline V gene. Trimming removed 5 bases at V and 7 bases at J, with 11 bases between. The CDR3: CASSNYRVGYTF. The CDR3 nucleotides read TGTGCCAGCAGTAACTACAGGGTTGGCTACACCTTC.

The rearrangement uses TRBV19 and TRBJ2-1; D may be TRBD2 (5 bases). Trimming left V 10 bases short and J 5 bases short, with 15 bases between. The CDR3 sequence is 13 residues long. Germline V gene data show CDR1 as LNHDA and CDR2 as SQIVND (reference sequence). The DNA for the CDR3 is TGTGCCACCCAATTAGGGAGTCACAATGAGCAGTTCTTC. This encodes CATQLGSHNEQFF.

V usage is TRBV11-2 and J usage is TRBJ2-7; 10 nucleotides line up with TRBD2. The CDR3 extends over 15 amino acids. The germline gives CDR1 SGHAT, CDR2 FQNNGV. V lost 5 bases, J lost 3 bases, and 7 bases stayed unmatched. CDR3 residues: CASSPGTSVDYEQYF. In DNA, the CDR3 is TGTGCCAGCAGCCCCGGGACTAGCGTCGACTACGAGCAGTACTTC. The full variable domain, in which reference TRBV11-2 and TRBJ2-7 provide the parts outside the CDR3, is EAGVAQSPRYKIIEKRQSVAFWCNPISGHATLYWYQQILGQGPKLLIQFQNNGVVDDSQLPKDRFSAERLKGVDSTLKIQPAKLEDSAVYLCASSPGTSVDYEQYFGPGTRLTVT.

This sequence joins TRBV12-5 and TRBJ2-2, with no clear D. This CDR3 spans 12 amino acids. With 5 bases removed from V and 7 bases from J, the gap between germline ends came to 8 bases. In germline, CDR1 is LGHNT, CDR2 FRNRAP. The CDR3 nucleotides are TGTGCTAGTGGTATCGAAAGCGGGGAGCTGTTTTTT. Translation gives CASGIESGELFF.

The CDR3, as DNA: TGTGCCAGCAGCTCCCTCCCCAGGGTGCGGGGCTACACCTTC. Translating it yields CASSSLPRVRGYTF. This chain uses TRBV7-2 with TRBJ1-2; possibly TRBD1 for D (5 bases). CDR3 length: 14 residues. V was trimmed by 4 bases and J by 8 bases, leaving 17 bases between them. Germline CDR1 and CDR2: SGHTA and FQGNSA.

The chain is built from TRBV3-1 (or the pseudogene TRBV3-2) and TRBJ2-1; perhaps D is TRBD1 or TRBD2 (6 bases each). The germline CDR1 and CDR2 sequences are LGHDT and YNNKEL (reference sequence). V shed 4 bases and J shed 7 bases, with 26 bases lying between them. The CDR3 totals 18 residues. CDR3 in amino acids: CASSPIWGATFQRNEQFF. Written as DNA, the CDR3 is TGTGCCAGCAGCCCAATCTGGGGGGCCACTTTCCAAAGGAATGAGCAGTTCTTC.

The chain links TRBV15 to TRBJ2-7; D is possibly TRBD2 (6 bases). CDR3 length: 16 amino acids. The germline V and J ends were trimmed by 5 bases and 0 bases, with 17 bases remaining between them. Germline CDR1 and CDR2: LNHNV and YYDKDF (reference sequence). This chain's CDR3 is CATSPSLADYSYEQYF. For the CDR3, the DNA is TGTGCCACCAGCCCCTCCTTAGCGGATTACTCCTACGAGCAGTACTTC.

The rearrangement joins TRBV18 to TRBJ1-5, with D hard to call. This CDR3 region has 15 residues. V was shortened by 2 bases and J by 0 bases, with 8 bases between the two germline ends. Per the germline V gene, CDR1 is KGHSH and CDR2 is LQKENI. The CDR3 bases are TGTGCCAGCTCACCATCGGGAAATAGCAATCAGCCCCAGCATTTT. Its translation: CASSPSGNSNQPQHF.

V is TRBV7-3 and J is TRBJ2-7; the D is unclear. The CDR3 has 15 residues. Trimming shortened V by 5 bases and J by 1 base, and 15 bases separated the two germline ends. CDR1 and CDR2 (germline): SGHTA, FQGTGA. The CDR3 sequence: CASSIRRCLSYEQYF. CDR3 in DNA: TGTGCCAGCAGCATCCGACGGTGCCTATCCTACGAGCAGTACTTC.

The rearrangement uses TRBV9 and TRBJ2-3; no reliable D call. V shed 5 bases and J shed 0 bases, with 10 bases lying between them. This CDR3 has 14 residues. Germline CDR1 SGDLS, CDR2 YYNGEE. CDR3 region: CASSRRPSTDTQYF. DNA of the CDR3: TGTGCCAGCAGTAGGCGGCCTAGCACAGATACGCAGTATTTT.

The chain carries TRBV4-2 and TRBJ2-7; D is undetermined. CDR1 is LGHNA and CDR2 is YNFKEQ in the germline V gene. The CDR3 extends over 14 amino acids. Between the trimmed V and J ends, which lost 4 bases and 0 bases, there was a span of 10 bases. In DNA form, the CDR3 reads TGTGCCAGCAGCCTATCGGAAAGCTCCTACGAGCAGTACTTC. This gives the protein CASSLSESSYEQYF.

This chain links TRBV7-2 with TRBJ2-1; 8 bases fit TRBD2. Germline CDR1 SGHTA, CDR2 FQGNSA. V was pared by 1 base and J by 0 bases, with 8 bases of the junction left unmatched. The CDR3 loop spans 18 amino acids. The CDR3 loop reads CASSLVGLGQSSYNEQFF. CDR3 sequence (DNA): TGTGCCAGCAGCTTAGTGGGACTAGGACAGAGCTCCTACAATGAGCAGTTCTTC. Full variable domain (remainder filled in from reference TRBV7-2 and TRBJ2-1): GAGVSQSPSNKVTEKGKDVELRCDPISGHTALYWYRQSLGQGLEFLIYFQGNSAPDKSGLPSDRFSAERTGGSVSTLTIQRTQQEDSAVYLCASSLVGLGQSSYNEQFFGPGTRLTVL.

CDR3 sequence reads: CASNSYNSPLHF. The CDR3 DNA reads as TGTGCCAGCAACTCCTATAATTCACCCCTCCACTTT. The chain employs TRBV25-1 and TRBJ1-6; the D is unclear. With 7 bases removed from V and 0 bases from J, the gap between germline ends came to 1 base. This CDR3 contains 12 residues. CDR1 and CDR2 from the germline V gene are MGHDK and SYGVNS.

This clone was counted once. J is TRBJ2-7 and V is TRBV19, with TRBD2 as a possible D gene (5 bases). The CDR3 is 16 residues long. The V gene lost 1 base and the J gene lost 0 bases, with 13 bases spanning the gap. Germline V gene lookup returns CDR1 LNHDA and CDR2 SQIVND (reference sequence). CDR3 residues: CASSIVRTLSSYEQYF. The CDR3 DNA reads as TGTGCCAGTAGTATAGTAAGGACTCTGAGCTCCTACGAGCAGTACTTC.

The chain has TRBV11-2 and TRBJ2-5; 9 positions agree with TRBD2. CDR3 size: 15 residues. J lost 5 bases, V lost 5 bases, and 9 bases had no gene match. Germline assignment: CDR1 SGHAT and CDR2 FQNNGV. The CDR3 reads CASSRGLALGETQYF. The DNA of the CDR3 is TGTGCCAGCAGCCGAGGACTAGCGCTAGGGGAGACCCAGTACTTC.

This chain joins TRBV7-6 and TRBJ1-1; TRBD1 might be the D (5 bases). This CDR3 comprises 15 residues. Germline V gives CDR1 SGHVS, CDR2 FNYEAQ. V was shortened by 5 bases and J by 3 bases, with 16 bases between the two germline ends. The CDR3 nucleotides are TGTGCCAGCAGCACCCTGGGAGGGGAGGACACTGAAGCTTTCTTT. Translation: CASSTLGGEDTEAFF.